Following are 8 T cell receptor beta chains from one sample sequenced in a study of T cell repertoires in cytomegalovirus infection. Their specific antigens are unknown. From the reads, TCRdb called clonotypes with MiXCR, one entry per CDR3 protein. The table has hundreds of thousands of distinct CDR3 sequences, under 40% seen once. Sample: cultured CD8+ T cells from PBMCs, taken from culture after CMV antigen stimulation. Receptors were obtained from a human donor in good health (CMV status not recorded). Some clones in this sample may be carry-over from other donors' samples.

The chain employs TRBV6-4 and TRBJ1-1; maybe TRBD1 (5 bases). Per the germline V gene, CDR1 is MRHNA and CDR2 is SNTAGT. This CDR3 is built from 13 residues. V shed 0 bases and J shed 8 bases, with 10 bases lying between them. CDR3 sequence reads: CASSDSWGTEAFF. CDR3 nucleotides: TGTGCCAGCAGTGACTCGTGGGGGACGGAAGCTTTCTTT.

This chain links TRBV6-5 with TRBJ1-2; no reliable D call. Between the trimmed V and J ends, which lost 10 bases and 7 bases, there was a span of 13 bases. The germline gives CDR1 MNHEY, CDR2 SVGAGI. The CDR3 totals 11 residues. CDR3 loop: CATLSPTGYTF. The DNA of the CDR3 is TGTGCCACGTTGTCCCCGACTGGCTACACCTTC.

This clonotype was recorded only once. The chain carries TRBV20-1 and TRBJ2-2; 13 bases agree with TRBD2. The germline CDR1 and CDR2 sequences are DFQATT and SNEGSKA (reference sequence). V lost 0 bases, J lost 0 bases, and 10 bases stayed unmatched. The CDR3 is 20 amino acids. In DNA, the CDR3 is TGCAGTGCTAGAGATGGGGAGACTAGCGGGGGGCCGTCGAACACCGGGGAGCTGTTTTTT. It codes for CSARDGETSGGPSNTGELFF.

The gene calls are TRBV11-3 and TRBJ2-1, with 7 bases identical to TRBD2. The CDR3 has 16 residues. V shed 1 base and J 6 bases; nucleotides not matched to a gene: 9. Germline V lookup: CDR1 SGHNT, CDR2 YENEEA. The CDR3 protein is CASSLGEGRVPNEQFF. CDR3 bases: TGTGCCAGCAGCTTAGGGGAGGGGAGGGTACCCAATGAGCAGTTCTTC.

This clonotype was recorded a few times. The CDR3 does not end in the conserved phenylalanine or tryptophan, so this is likely a read error. Because the CDR3's place on the DNA is in doubt, the DNA is left out and the CDR3 is given as listed by TCRdb. The chain combines TRBV5-8 with TRBJ1-2; the D call TRBD1 from the table was never checked on the DNA. The CDR3 extends over 12 residues, inclusive of both ends. Germline loops: CDR1 SGHTS, CDR2 YDEGEE. CDR3 in amino acids: CASSLGFRGKNS.

V is TRBV19 and J is TRBJ2-1, with D possibly matching TRBD2 (6 bases). The CDR3 runs to 13 residues. Germline V CDR1 and CDR2: LNHDA, SQIVND (reference sequence). V was shortened by 8 bases and J by 7 bases, with 15 bases between the two germline ends. CDR3 coding DNA: TGTGCCAGTGGGGCTAGCGAGAGAAATGAGCAGTTCTTC. Its translation is CASGASERNEQFF.

This clonotype was detected only once. The V gene is TRBV19, the J gene TRBJ2-7, with TRBD2 as a possible D gene (5 bases). Germline V lookup: CDR1 LNHDA, CDR2 SQIVND (reference sequence). The V gene lost 3 bases and the J gene lost 2 bases, with 11 bases spanning the gap. The CDR3 has 14 amino acids. CDR3: CASSIVGSAYEQYF. In DNA form, the CDR3 reads TGTGCCAGTAGTATTGTAGGGAGCGCCTACGAGCAGTACTTC. The entire variable domain, with the rest obtained from reference TRBV19 and TRBJ2-7, is as follows: DGGITQSPKYLFRKEGQNVTLSCEQNLNHDAMYWYRQDPGQGLRLIYYSQIVNDFQKGDIAEGYSVSREKKESFPLTVTSAQKNPTAFYLCASSIVGSAYEQYFGPGTRLTVT.

The rearrangement joins TRBV5-1 to TRBJ2-7; tentatively, D is TRBD1 (6 bases). CDR1 SGHRS and CDR2 YFSETQ come from the germline V gene. V was cut by 4 bases and J by 0 bases, with 11 bases left in between. The CDR3 sequence is 14 residues long. DNA of the CDR3: TGCGCCAGCAGCGCTTACAGGGACTCCTACGAGCAGTACGTC. Encoded protein: CASSAYRDSYEQYV.